The 6 T cell receptor beta chains below come from one sample, sequenced in a study of tumor and adjacent non-tumor tissue in lung cancer. RNA was extracted from bulk tissue without any cell sorting. A modified ARM-PCR protocol with three rounds of nested PCR amplified TCRbeta. TCRdb re-analysed the multiplex PCR reads in MiXCR, keeping a single row per CDR3 protein. The repertoire includes roughly 70,000 distinct CDR3 sequences, more than 70% of them detected once, and 28% sits in the top ten. Sequenced: lung tumor tissue. The receptors were sampled from a man aged 55 to 69 with non-small cell lung cancer.

As concerns this clonotype: The missing conserved phenylalanine or tryptophan at the end of this CDR3 makes a read error likely. The chain employs TRBV12-3 or TRBV12-4 and TRBJ2-2; D not certain. Deletions cut 5 bases from V and 0 bases from J, with 13 bases between. CDR3 size: 16 residues. The CDR3 region is CASSLYSATNTGELFS. The CDR3 bases are TGTGCCAGCAGTCTCTACTCGGCCACGAACACCGGGGAGCTGTTTTCT.

In its sample, this clonotype was seen a few times. A much larger clone is a single base away; this may be a read error. For the CDR3, the DNA is TGTACCAGCAGTGAAGACAGGGGAGGATATGGCAACACCTTC. Residues: CTSSEDRGGYGNTF. The rearrangement joins TRBV6-1 to TRBJ1-2; 8 bases are shared with TRBD1. CDR3 length: 14 residues. Germline V gives CDR1 MNHNS, CDR2 SASEGT.

This clonotype was counted a few times. V and J are TRBV29-1 and TRBJ2-5, with D possibly TRBD1 on 6 matching bases. Germline CDR1 is SQVTM and CDR2 is ANQGSEA. CDR3 length: 14 amino acids. V was trimmed by 7 bases and J by 5 bases, leaving 20 bases between them. The CDR3 region has the DNA TGCAGCGCTGAGGGACATGGGGTAGGGGAGACCCAGTACTTC. This encodes CSAEGHGVGETQYF.

In its sample, this clonotype ranks as medium-sized (0.01 to 0.1%). The chain recombines TRBV6-5 with TRBJ2-5; the D gene could be TRBD1 or TRBD2 (5 bases each). CDR3 length: 14 residues. From germline, CDR1 is MNHEY and CDR2 SVGAGI. V lost 6 bases to trimming and J lost 3 bases, with 14 bases between them. CDR3 sequence: CASSPSRGKETQYF. As DNA, the CDR3 is TGTGCCAGCAGCCCGTCCCGGGGCAAAGAGACCCAGTACTTC.

For this clonotype: Its ends do not fully match the called genes, so a read error is possible. The rearrangement links TRBV5-5 to TRBJ1-2; the D is unclear. The length of the CDR3 is 14 residues. Per the germline V gene, CDR1 is SGHKS and CDR2 is YYEKEE (reference sequence). The DNA of the CDR3 is TGTGCCAGGAGCTTGGGCGACTCCTCCTATGGCTACACCTTC. It translates to CARSLGDSSYGYTF.

Comments on this clonotype: At one of its ends the junction is not consistent with the germline gene, which may arise from a read error. The chain has TRBV29-1 and TRBJ2-5; D is uncertain. The CDR3 length is 13 residues. Germline V gene lookup returns CDR1 SQVTM and CDR2 ANQGSEA. This chain's CDR3 is CNVEEETGETQYF. For the CDR3, the DNA is TGCAACGTTGAAGAAGAGACGGGAGAGACCCAGTACTTC.